In this sample, the clone carrying this TCR beta chain turned up many times. The junction had 5 bases not matched to a gene; V was cut back by 1 base and J by 5 bases. The germline CDR1 and CDR2 sequences are SGHVS and FQNEAQ. The CDR3 length is 15 residues. One entry per CDR3 protein, called by TCRdb with MiXCR from the RT-PCR reads. This table has almost 700,000 distinct CDR3 sequences, 11% to 15% appearing once. The sequenced sample consisted of memory CD4+ T cells from blood. This sequence joins TRBV7-8 and TRBJ2-5; 9 nucleotides match TRBD2. This receptor was obtained from a female donor in good health, serving as a healthy control. The CDR3 DNA reads as TGTGCCAGCAGCTTAGTATTGGCGGGGGGGGAGACCCAGTACTTC. Amino acid sequence: CASSLVLAGGETQYF.